The 21 T cell receptor beta chains given below trace back to one sample, sequenced in a study of blood T cell dynamics during melanoma immunotherapy (TCRdb year 2020). Read against the paper, the sample's time point label means: pre-treatment baseline. The library was built by means of the immunoSEQ multiplex PCR assay. TCRdb provides this immuneACCESS table in a form limited to in-frame rearrangements. Some clones are lacking; in checked studies, under half of them reflect an unresolved V gene, and why the rest are absent is not known. The table for this sample lists more than 8,500 clones; 80% to 90% of them were counted only once. The ten largest clones add up to about 10% of the sample. This specimen consisted of blood, obtained from a patient treated with checkpoint blockade. Receptors originate from a human donor with melanoma.

The rearrangement uses TRBV5-6 and TRBJ1-2, with D uncertain. The CDR3 length is 16 residues. Between the trimmed V and J ends, which lost 4 bases and 0 bases, there was a span of 16 bases. CDR1 SGHDT and CDR2 YYEEEE come from the germline V gene. CDR3 amino acids: CASSDDLGQANYGYTF. DNA of the CDR3: TGTGCCAGCAGCGACGACCTTGGGCAAGCTAACTATGGCTACACCTTC. The full variable domain, its missing parts supplied by reference TRBV5-6 and TRBJ1-2, is DAGVTQSPTHLIKTRGQQVTLRCSPKSGHDTVSWYQQALGQGPQFIFQYYEEEERQRGNFPDRFSGHQFPNYSSELNVNALLLGDSALYLCASSDDLGQANYGYTFGSGTRLTVV.

This clone is a singleton in its sample. This chain connects TRBV19 to TRBJ2-2; TRBD2 agrees at 7 bases. Germline values: CDR1 LNHDA, CDR2 SQIVND (reference sequence). The CDR3 length is 14 residues. The junction had 3 bases not matched to a gene; V was cut back by 7 bases and J by 1 base. CDR3 sequence reads: CASNPGGNTGELFF. The CDR3 DNA follows: TGTGCCAGTAATCCGGGGGGGAACACCGGGGAGCTGTTTTTT.

DNA for the CDR3: TGTGCCAGCAGCACGACAGGGGACACCGGGGAGCTGTTTTTT. Translated: CASSTTGDTGELFF. V usage is TRBV7-6 and J usage is TRBJ2-2; the match to TRBD1 covers 8 bases. The ends lost 5 bases at V and 3 bases at J; junction bases unmatched: 2. This CDR3 contains 14 residues. Per the germline V gene, CDR1 is SGHVS and CDR2 is FNYEAQ.

The V and J genes are TRBV19 and TRBJ2-7, with D tentatively TRBD2 (5 bases). From germline, CDR1 is LNHDA and CDR2 SQIVND (reference sequence). V lost 1 base and J lost 5, with 12 bases in between. The CDR3 runs to 14 residues. The CDR3 here is CASSIAGLRNEQYF. CDR3 in DNA: TGTGCCAGTAGTATAGCGGGGTTAAGGAACGAGCAGTACTTC. Complete variable domain (other parts from reference TRBV19 and TRBJ2-7): DGGITQSPKYLFRKEGQNVTLSCEQNLNHDAMYWYRQDPGQGLRLIYYSQIVNDFQKGDIAEGYSVSREKKESFPLTVTSAQKNPTAFYLCASSIAGLRNEQYFGPGTRLTVT.

The chain links TRBV4-2 to TRBJ2-7; tentative D call: TRBD2 (5 bases). The length of the CDR3 is 13 residues. Germline CDR1 LGHNA, CDR2 YNFKEQ. With 4 bases removed from V and 3 bases from J, the gap between germline ends came to 10 bases. DNA for the CDR3: TGTGCCAGCAGCCGAGGACTTGGCTACGAGCAGTACTTC. Its protein product is CASSRGLGYEQYF.

This sequence joins TRBV18 and TRBJ2-7; D gene ambiguous. CDR1 and CDR2 from the germline V gene are KGHSH and LQKENI. V lost 2 bases and J 4 bases, leaving 6 bases between the germline ends. This CDR3 comprises 12 residues. The CDR3 loop reads CASSPAEYEQYF. The CDR3 nucleotides read TGTGCCAGCTCACCAGCAGAGTACGAGCAGTACTTC.

In nucleotides, the CDR3 is TGTGCCTGGAGGAATACAGGGGCCCCGAACACCGGGGAGCTGTTTTTT. As protein: CAWRNTGAPNTGELFF. The chain recombines TRBV30 with TRBJ2-2; 7 nucleotides agree with TRBD1. V trimming: 3 bases; J trimming: 0 bases; junction bases outside the gene matches: 7. CDR1 and CDR2 from the germline V gene are GTSNPN and SVGIG (reference sequence). The CDR3 contains 16 residues.

This clone has only one observation. The V gene is TRBV11-2, the J gene TRBJ2-5; no firm D call. CDR1 is SGHAT and CDR2 is FQNNGV in the germline V gene. This CDR3 is built from 14 residues. The ends were cut back, 2 bases at V and 5 bases at J, with 12 bases in the middle. The CDR3 here is CASSLLVGRETQYF. The CDR3 DNA is TGTGCCAGCAGCTTATTGGTGGGTCGGGAGACCCAGTACTTC.

The chain links TRBV19 to TRBJ2-2; a possible D gene is TRBD1 (5 bases). CDR1 LNHDA and CDR2 SQIVND come from the germline V gene (reference sequence). V dropped 6 bases and J dropped 5 bases, with 13 bases sitting between them. The CDR3 is made up of 14 amino acids. This CDR3 is CASSPDRSTGELFF. The CDR3 DNA follows: TGTGCCAGTAGCCCCGACAGATCTACCGGGGAGCTGTTTTTT. The whole variable domain, filled in from reference TRBV19 and TRBJ2-2, reads DGGITQSPKYLFRKEGQNVTLSCEQNLNHDAMYWYRQDPGQGLRLIYYSQIVNDFQKGDIAEGYSVSREKKESFPLTVTSAQKNPTAFYLCASSPDRSTGELFFGEGSRLTVL.

This clone has more than one count but fewer than ten. The gene calls are TRBV19 and TRBJ1-1; weak D call: TRBD1 (5 bases). The CDR3 extends over 15 amino acids. The germline V gene has CDR1 LNHDA and CDR2 SQIVND (reference sequence). V was shortened by 5 bases and J by 7 bases, with 20 bases between the two germline ends. The CDR3 DNA reads as TGTGCCAGTAGTCCCGAGGGACCCCGAGCAAGTGAAGCTTTCTTT. Translation gives CASSPEGPRASEAFF.

The rearrangement uses TRBV28 and TRBJ1-2; TRBD1 is a possible D gene (5 bases). The CDR3 loop spans 13 amino acids. V was shortened by 3 bases and J by 4 bases, with 9 bases between the two germline ends. Germline CDR1 is MDHEN and CDR2 is SYDVKM. DNA for the CDR3: TGTGCCAGCAGTTTCGGGGGAGGCTATGGCTACACCTTC. Amino acids: CASSFGGGYGYTF.

The rearrangement uses TRBV7-6 and TRBJ2-7; D possibly matches TRBD1 or TRBD2 (5 bases each). The CDR3 totals 17 residues. Germline V gene sequence: CDR1 SGHVS, CDR2 FNYEAQ. Between the trimmed V and J ends, which lost 5 bases and 4 bases, there was a span of 24 bases. This CDR3 reads CASSTYEPGRTQYEQYF. CDR3 bases: TGTGCCAGCAGCACTTACGAACCGGGACGGACTCAATACGAGCAGTACTTC.

This clone was found once. The V and J genes are TRBV6-1 and TRBJ1-2, with 7 bases lining up with TRBD1. The trim removed 3 bases at V and 14 bases at J, leaving 15 bases unmatched. Germline CDR1 is MNHNS and CDR2 is SASEGT. The length of the CDR3 is 14 residues. CDR3 region: CASSERGQVLMGTF. The CDR3 DNA follows: TGTGCCAGCAGTGAGCGAGGACAGGTCTTGATGGGGACCTTC.

The rearrangement links TRBV6-5 to TRBJ2-7; D remains ambiguous. CDR3 length: 14 residues. From germline, CDR1 is MNHEY and CDR2 SVGAGI. V lost 5 bases and J 4 bases, leaving 15 bases between the germline ends. CDR3 nucleotides: TGTGCCAGCAGTGAAAGGGCGGAGCGATACGAGCAGTACTTC. Amino acid sequence: CASSERAERYEQYF.

This sequence joins TRBV28 and TRBJ1-2, with D possibly matching TRBD1 (6 bases). With 5 bases removed from V and 8 bases from J, the gap between germline ends came to 27 bases. The germline gives CDR1 MDHEN, CDR2 SYDVKM. CDR3 length equals 17 residues. The CDR3 is CASSPGAYRAQERGYTF. As DNA, the CDR3 is TGTGCCAGCAGTCCGGGGGCTTACAGGGCCCAGGAGCGAGGCTACACCTTC.

V is TRBV19 and J is TRBJ1-3; D is unclear. Germline V gene lookup returns CDR1 LNHDA and CDR2 SQIVND (reference sequence). The CDR3 loop spans 14 amino acids. The V gene lost 3 bases and the J gene lost 0 bases, with 6 bases spanning the gap. The chain's CDR3 is CASSISASGNTIYF. DNA of the CDR3: TGTGCCAGTAGTATCAGCGCCTCTGGAAACACCATATATTTT.

The rearrangement links TRBV15 to TRBJ2-7; TRBD1 is a possible D gene (6 bases). Trimming removed 0 bases from V and 2 bases from J, with 14 bases in between. This CDR3 is 16 amino acids long. Germline values: CDR1 LNHNV, CDR2 YYDKDF (reference sequence). The CDR3 sequence: CATSRDYGTIAYEQYF. CDR3 bases: TGTGCCACCAGCAGAGATTACGGGACAATCGCCTACGAGCAGTACTTC.

V and J are TRBV15 and TRBJ1-5; D is unclear. Germline V lookup: CDR1 LNHNV, CDR2 YYDKDF (reference sequence). Trimming left V 0 bases short and J 4 bases short, with 4 bases between. This CDR3 comprises 13 residues. CDR3 in DNA: TGTGCCACCAGCAGAGACCTGAATCAGCCCCAGCATTTT. Protein: CATSRDLNQPQHF.

V is TRBV7-3 and J is TRBJ2-5; maybe TRBD2 (5 bases). There are 13 residues in the CDR3. V was shortened by 3 bases and J by 3 bases, with 8 bases between the two germline ends. CDR1 and CDR2 from the germline V gene are SGHTA and FQGTGA. DNA for the CDR3: TGTGCCAGCAGCTTGAGCGGAGAAGAGACCCAGTACTTC. Residues: CASSLSGEETQYF.

The chain uses TRBV29-1 and TRBJ2-1; D may be TRBD2 (6 bases). The CDR3 consists of 16 residues. Germline V gene sequence: CDR1 SQVTM, CDR2 ANQGSEA. The germline V and J ends were trimmed by 3 bases and 2 bases, with 17 bases remaining between them. The DNA for the CDR3 is TGCAGCGTTGAGATTTACGGGAGTTTGACCTACAATGAGCAGTTCTTC. Protein sequence: CSVEIYGSLTYNEQFF.

The rearrangement joins TRBV10-3 to TRBJ2-1; D not certain. Germline V CDR1 and CDR2: ENHRY, SYGVKD. The CDR3 consists of 12 residues. Trimming cost V 2 bases and J 5 bases, with 4 bases left between them. The DNA of the CDR3 is TGTGCCATCAGTGAGATAAACAATGAGCAGTTCTTC. This translates into CAISEINNEQFF.